A selection of T cell receptor beta chains follows, all from one sample in a study of cytomegalovirus exposure and HLA in healthy donors. The assay was immunoSEQ multiplex PCR, and TCRdb's table has in-frame clones only and misses some. This table holds 150,000 to 200,000 clones, around 68% found once. Sequenced sample: PBMCs. All receptors derive from a man aged 45-65 years in good health and CMV-seronegative. CDR3s include the opening cysteine and the closing phenylalanine or tryptophan. D genes are given only for firm matches. The size of a clone is reported for some rows only, either as once, few or many, or as a class for expanded clones.

clone_size j_call v_call d_call cdr3_nt cdr3_aa
- TRBJ2-7 TRBV19 TRBD2 TGTGCCAGTAGTCCCCCCGGGAGGGTATCCTACGAGCAGTACTTC CASSPPGRVSYEQYF
- TRBJ1-4 TRBV19 TRBD1 TGTGCCAGTAGTATCCAGGACAGGGTAAATCCAACTAATGAAAAACTGTTTTTT CASSIQDRVNPTNEKLFF
- TRBJ2-5 TRBV5-1 TRBD1 TGCGCCAGCAGCTGGGGACAGGGGGCTCGCCAAGAGACCCAGTACTTC CASSWGQGARQETQYF
few TRBJ2-2 TRBV11-2 TRBD2 TGTGCCAGCAGGATGGGACTAGCGGACACCGGGGAGCTGTTTTTT CASRMGLADTGELFF
- TRBJ1-1 TRBV10-3 - TGTGCCATCAGTGCACAGTTGAACACTGAAGCTTTCTTT CAISAQLNTEAFF
many TRBJ1-1 TRBV28 - TGTGCCAGCAGTTTATTAGTGCAGGGGCCAGCTTTCTTT CASSLLVQGPAFF
few TRBJ2-2 TRBV5-4 - TGTGCCAGCAGCTTGGACAGAACGAACACCGGGGAGCTGTTTTTT CASSLDRTNTGELFF
- TRBJ2-7 TRBV27 TRBD2 TGTGCCAGTGCTAGCGGGCCAGGTGACTACGAGCAGTACTTC CASASGPGDYEQYF
- TRBJ1-1 TRBV5-5 - TGTGCCAGCAGCTTGCTGGGCAGGGAGGACACTGAAGCTTTCTTT CASSLLGREDTEAFF
once TRBJ2-2 TRBV21-1 - TGTGCCAGCGGCCTAAGTCCGGGACACCCGAACACCGGGGAGCTGTTTTTT CASGLSPGHPNTGELFF
- TRBJ2-7 TRBV21-1 - TGTGCCAGCAGCCTTCAGGAGGACTGCCGCCGAGAGCAGTACTTC CASSLQEDCRREQYF
few TRBJ1-6 TRBV14 - TGTGCCAGCAGCCGCCAGGCGCCCACTAATTCACCCCTCCACTTT CASSRQAPTNSPLHF
- TRBJ2-2 TRBV2 - TGTGCCAGCAGTGTAGGTCGGGGGAGGAACACCGGGGAGCTGTTTTTT CASSVGRGRNTGELFF
- TRBJ1-2 TRBV19 TRBD1 TGTGCCAGTAGTATAGTGTCGGCAGGGGGAGAAGGCTACACCTTC CASSIVSAGGEGYTF
- TRBJ1-4 TRBV11-2 - TGTGCCAGCAGCTCGCTGGGCGGGTTGGTTGATGAAAAACTGTTTTTT CASSSLGGLVDEKLFF
- TRBJ1-1 TRBV7-2 - TGTGCCAGCAGCTTAGATGGCAGTTACACTGAAGCTTTCTTT CASSLDGSYTEAFF
- TRBJ1-2 TRBV6-4 TRBD1 TGTGCCAGCAGCAACAGGGGTGGCGGCTACACCTTC CASSNRGGGYTF
- TRBJ2-7 TRBV5-4 TRBD1 TGTGCCAGCAGCTTCGGGACAGGGGCCGCCTACGAGCAGTACTTC CASSFGTGAAYEQYF
- TRBJ1-1 TRBV5-4 TRBD1 TGTGCCAGCAGCGGGGGGACAGGGGGCACGGGAAACACTGAAGCTTTCTTT CASSGGTGGTGNTEAFF
- TRBJ1-2 TRBV7-6 - TGTGCCAGCAGCTTAGGAATTCCCCCAGGGTTAAACTATGGCTACACCTTC CASSLGIPPGLNYGYTF
- TRBJ1-6 TRBV7-2 TRBD1 TGTGCCAGCAGCTTAGCGGACAGGGGTAATTCACCCCTCCACTTT CASSLADRGNSPLHF
- TRBJ2-2 TRBV6-5 - TGTGCCGCGACAGGAACGAACACCGGGGAGCTGTTTTTT CAATGTNTGELFF
- TRBJ2-5 TRBV11-2 TRBD1 TGTGCCAGCAGCCACAGGAGGGACAGGGAGGAGACCCAGTACTTC CASSHRRDREETQYF
- TRBJ1-1 TRBV5-4 - TGTGCCAGCAGCTTGGCCCTTAACACTGAAGCTTTCTTT CASSLALNTEAFF
- TRBJ1-2 TRBV7-2 - TGTGCCAGCAGCCCAGACAAGTTCTATGGCTACACCTTC CASSPDKFYGYTF
- TRBJ1-1 TRBV7-9 - TGTGCCAGCAGCCCCCAAGGGGGGGGGACCACTGAAGCTTTCTTT CASSPQGGGTTEAFF
- TRBJ1-1 TRBV7-6 - TGTGCCAGCAGCTTCCTGCTGGGGGGGAACACTGAAGCTTTCTTT CASSFLLGGNTEAFF
- TRBJ1-1 TRBV2 - TGTGCCAGCGCCCGGACAGTGAACACTGAAGCTTTCTTT CASARTVNTEAFF
- TRBJ1-2 TRBV19 TRBD1 TGTGCCAGTAGCCATAAGCCGGCCCACAGGGGCTATGGCTACACCTTC CASSHKPAHRGYGYTF
- TRBJ1-4 TRBV18 TRBD1 TGTGCCAGCTCTCCCGGGACAGGTGAAAAACTGTTTTTT CASSPGTGEKLFF
- TRBJ2-6 TRBV6-1 - TGTGCCAGCAGTGAGTTTAGTGTAGGGACTTTTCTCTCTGGGGCCAACGTCCTGACTTTC CASSEFSVGTFLSGANVLTF
- TRBJ1-1 TRBV27 - TGTGCCAGCAGGTTTTCCGGGGGAACTGAAGCTTTCTTT CASRFSGGTEAFF
- TRBJ2-6 TRBV18 TRBD1 TGTGCCAGCTCCCTGACAGGGTCCGGGGCCAACGTCCTGACTTTC CASSLTGSGANVLTF
once TRBJ2-2 TRBV4-1 TRBD1 TGCGCCAGCAGCCAAGGACAGGGGGGAGCCGGGGAGCTGTTTTTT CASSQGQGGAGELFF
- TRBJ1-5 TRBV7-8 TRBD1 TGTGCCAGCAGCTCCCGGACAGGGGAGAATCAGCCCCAGCATTTT CASSSRTGENQPQHF
- TRBJ1-4 TRBV19 TRBD1 TGTGCCAGTACACCGGGACAGGGCGTTGAAAAACTGTTTTTT CASTPGQGVEKLFF
- TRBJ2-3 TRBV5-1 - TGCGCCAGCAGCTTGGGTCCAGGGGATACGCAGTATTTT CASSLGPGDTQYF